The clone carrying this TCR beta chain was recorded a few times. Its specificity is not known. These data belong to a study of response to subunit inactivated influenza vaccine. Study outcomes and limitations: Each seasonal flu vaccination may recruit only limited new T cells, authors suggested.

Germline V gives CDR1 SGHVS, CDR2 FQNEAQ. The CDR3 consists of 15 residues. V dropped 5 bases and J dropped 6 bases, with 17 bases sitting between them. TCRdb ran MiXCR on the RT-PCR reads and lists one entry per CDR3 protein. The sample holds about 520,000 distinct CDR3 sequences; 25% are singletons and the top ten take 1.5% to 2%. Material: CD4+ T cells sorted from PBMCs, obtained around 5 days after vaccination. J is TRBJ2-4 and V is TRBV7-8; D is unresolved. The clonotype originates from a man aged 45-65 years who received an inactivated influenza vaccine. The CDR3 nucleotides are TGTGCCAGCAGCCCGTCGACGGGCAGATCAAACATTCAGTACTTC. Protein: CASSPSTGRSNIQYF.